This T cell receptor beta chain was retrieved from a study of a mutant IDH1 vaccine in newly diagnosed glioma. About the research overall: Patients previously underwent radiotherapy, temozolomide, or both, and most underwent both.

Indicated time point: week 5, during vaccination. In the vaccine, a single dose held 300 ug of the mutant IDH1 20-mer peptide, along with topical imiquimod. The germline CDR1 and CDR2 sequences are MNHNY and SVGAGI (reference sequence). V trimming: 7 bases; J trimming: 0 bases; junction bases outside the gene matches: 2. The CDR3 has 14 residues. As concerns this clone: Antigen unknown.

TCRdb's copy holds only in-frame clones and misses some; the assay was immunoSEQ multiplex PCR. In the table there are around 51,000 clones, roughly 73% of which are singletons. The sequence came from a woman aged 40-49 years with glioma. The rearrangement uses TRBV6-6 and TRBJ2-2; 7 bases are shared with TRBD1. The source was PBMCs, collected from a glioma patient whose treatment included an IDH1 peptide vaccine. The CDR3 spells CASKGASNTGELFF. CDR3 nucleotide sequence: TGTGCCAGCAAGGGGGCCTCGAACACCGGGGAGCTGTTTTTT.